The next 32 T cell receptor beta chains were all read from a single sample in a study of blood T cell repertoires in COVID-19. The data were produced by immunoSEQ multiplex PCR, yet TCRdb's version contains in-frame clones alone and is incomplete. Of under 40,000 clones listed, 80% to 90% are singletons. Sequences were obtained from peripheral blood. All receptors derive from a man aged 50 to 60 with active or convalescent COVID-19.

This chain connects TRBV28 to TRBJ2-1; 9 positions agree with TRBD2. Trimming at V came to 4 bases and at J to 9 bases, leaving 10 bases not matched to a gene. Per the germline V gene, CDR1 is MDHEN and CDR2 is SYDVKM. The CDR3 spans 15 residues. CDR3 loop: CASSSRRTSDAEQFF. Written as DNA, the CDR3 is TGTGCCAGCAGTTCCCGTAGGACTAGCGACGCTGAGCAGTTCTTC.

The chain uses TRBV7-9 and TRBJ2-7, with a weak D call TRBD2 (6 bases). V lost 2 bases and J lost 3, with 11 bases in between. In germline, CDR1 is SEHNR, CDR2 FQNEAQ (reference sequence). The CDR3 sequence is 14 residues long. The CDR3, as DNA: TGTGCCAGCAGCTTAATGGGGGGACTCTACGAGCAGTACTTC. This sequence encodes CASSLMGGLYEQYF.

The V gene is TRBV3-1 (or the pseudogene TRBV3-2), the J gene TRBJ1-2, with D unresolved. The length of the CDR3 is 15 residues. Germline values: CDR1 LGHDT, CDR2 YNNKEL (reference sequence). V was cut by 0 bases and J by 7 bases, with 15 bases left in between. The CDR3 loop reads CASSQDSEGGGGYTF. In DNA form, the CDR3 reads TGTGCCAGCAGCCAAGATTCGGAGGGAGGAGGTGGCTACACCTTC.

Note on this clone: The germline gene is not matched at one end of the junction; a read error may be the cause. The chain carries TRBV28 and TRBJ1-1; no definite D call. Germline V gives CDR1 MDHEN, CDR2 SYDVKM. The CDR3 covers 11 residues. Here the CDR3 DNA reads TGTGCCAGCAGTTCGTCGTTGCGACTAATCTTT. It encodes CASSSSLRLIF.

The rearrangement uses TRBV29-1 and TRBJ2-2, with 7 bases fitting TRBD1. This CDR3 is 14 amino acids long. With V trimmed by 1 base and J by 1 base, 0 bases remained unmatched. Germline CDR1 SQVTM, CDR2 ANQGSEA. In DNA, the CDR3 is TGCAGCGTTGAAGGGACAGGGAACACCGGGGAGCTGTTTTTT. Its translation: CSVEGTGNTGELFF.

The chain joins TRBV11-3 to TRBJ2-3, with D tentatively TRBD2 (5 bases). V lost 0 bases and J 1 base, leaving 8 bases between the germline ends. The CDR3 sequence is 15 residues long. Germline V gene data show CDR1 as SGHNT and CDR2 as YENEEA. The CDR3 nucleotides read TGTGCCAGCAGCTTAGAAACCGGGGGCACAGATACGCAGTATTTT. Translating it yields CASSLETGGTDTQYF.

The rearrangement links TRBV5-1 to TRBJ1-1; 7 bases agree with TRBD1. Germline values: CDR1 SGHRS, CDR2 YFSETQ. The ends lost 6 bases at V and 1 base at J; junction bases unmatched: 3. This CDR3 is built from 13 residues. The CDR3 loop is CASTRTGNTEAFF. In nucleotides, the CDR3 is TGCGCCAGCACCCGGACAGGGAACACTGAAGCTTTCTTT. Full variable domain (remainder filled in from reference TRBV5-1 and TRBJ1-1): KAGVTQTPRYLIKTRGQQVTLSCSPISGHRSVSWYQQTPGQGLQFLFEYFSETQRNKGNFPGRFSGRQFSNSRSEMNVSTLELGDSALYLCASTRTGNTEAFFGQGTRLTVV.

The gene calls are TRBV5-1 and TRBJ2-7, with D hard to call. The CDR3 is made up of 11 amino acids. The V and J ends lost 3 bases and 2 bases respectively, with 3 bases between them. CDR1 SGHRS and CDR2 YFSETQ come from the germline V gene. The CDR3: CASSSAYEQYF. DNA for the CDR3: TGCGCCAGCAGCTCTGCCTACGAGCAGTACTTC.

This chain connects TRBV9 to TRBJ2-3, with TRBD1 matching over 7 bases. V lost 4 bases to trimming and J lost 2 bases; unmatched junction nucleotides: 10. The CDR3 is 16 amino acids. Looked up from germline, CDR1 is SGDLS and CDR2 is YYNGEE. CDR3 loop: CASSSPATGSTDTQYF. The DNA of the CDR3 is TGTGCCAGCAGCTCCCCAGCGACAGGGTCCACAGATACGCAGTATTTT.

This clone was recorded once. The chain uses TRBV19 and TRBJ1-1, with D unresolved. V was shortened by 7 bases and J by 1 base, with 13 bases between the two germline ends. There are 14 residues in the CDR3. Germline V lookup: CDR1 LNHDA, CDR2 SQIVND (reference sequence). The chain's CDR3 is CASTVSGRNTEAFF. The CDR3 region has the DNA TGTGCCAGTACGGTTTCGGGGAGGAACACTGAAGCTTTCTTT.

The rearrangement links TRBV6-5 to TRBJ1-1, with 10 bases aligning to TRBD1. Germline V gives CDR1 MNHEY, CDR2 SVGAGI. J lost 11 bases, V lost 0 bases, and 6 bases had no gene match. This CDR3 has 14 amino acids. The CDR3 is CASSYSGQGGRAFF. DNA of the CDR3: TGTGCCAGCAGTTACTCTGGACAGGGGGGTAGGGCTTTCTTT.

The chain links TRBV6-1 to TRBJ1-3; D is undetermined. The CDR3 covers 14 residues. Germline lookup yields CDR1 MNHNS and CDR2 SASEGT. The germline V and J ends were trimmed by 0 bases and 10 bases, with 13 bases remaining between them. This CDR3 reads CASSEAVGGRTIYF. The CDR3 nucleotides read TGTGCCAGCAGTGAAGCGGTAGGAGGGCGGACCATATATTTT.

This chain uses TRBV15 with TRBJ1-4; D might be TRBD1 (6 bases). The V end lost 0 bases, the J end lost 6 bases, and 11 bases lay between the germline ends. Germline lookup yields CDR1 LNHNV and CDR2 YYDKDF (reference sequence). CDR3 length: 15 amino acids. The CDR3 DNA follows: TGTGCCACCAGCAGAGATGAGAAGGGGGATGAAAAACTGTTTTTT. Its protein is CATSRDEKGDEKLFF.

The chain is built from TRBV4-1 and TRBJ1-4; D perhaps matches TRBD1 (5 bases). Germline CDR1 and CDR2: MGHRA and YSYEKL. This CDR3 has 16 residues. V was trimmed by 5 bases and J by 5 bases, leaving 18 bases between them. The CDR3 sequence: CASSTTSTAENEKLFF. The CDR3 nucleotides are TGCGCCAGCAGCACTACGTCGACAGCAGAGAATGAAAAACTGTTTTTT.

The V gene is TRBV19, the J gene TRBJ2-1; D perhaps matches TRBD2 (6 bases). Trimming removed 8 bases from V and 0 bases from J, with 14 bases in between. Germline loops: CDR1 LNHDA, CDR2 SQIVND (reference sequence). This CDR3 is built from 15 residues. This CDR3 reads CASGVAVGSYNEQFF. DNA for the CDR3: TGTGCCAGTGGGGTAGCGGTGGGCTCCTACAATGAGCAGTTCTTC. Full variable domain (outside the CDR3, taken from reference TRBV19 and TRBJ2-1): DGGITQSPKYLFRKEGQNVTLSCEQNLNHDAMYWYRQDPGQGLRLIYYSQIVNDFQKGDIAEGYSVSREKKESFPLTVTSAQKNPTAFYLCASGVAVGSYNEQFFGPGTRLTVL.

The chain combines TRBV2 with TRBJ2-1, with TRBD2 matching 8 bases. The CDR3 consists of 11 residues. With 2 bases clipped from V and 13 bases from J, the junction kept 1 base outside the gene matches. Germline CDR1 SNHLY, CDR2 FYNNEI. The CDR3 region is CASSESGSQFF. CDR3 nucleotides: TGTGCCAGCAGTGAAAGCGGGAGCCAGTTCTTC.

The chain carries TRBV29-1 and TRBJ2-5; tentative D call: TRBD1 (5 bases). The germline V gene encodes CDR1 SQVTM and CDR2 ANQGSEA. This CDR3 has 12 residues. V was clipped by 5 bases and J by 5 bases, with 12 bases between them. CDR3 protein: CSVTKGMETQYF. The CDR3 nucleotides are TGCAGCGTTACAAAGGGGATGGAGACCCAGTACTTC.

The V and J genes are TRBV29-1 and TRBJ1-1, with D perhaps matching TRBD1 (5 bases). Trimming pared 7 bases from V and 1 base from J, leaving 16 bases between. CDR3 length equals 14 residues. The germline V gene has CDR1 SQVTM and CDR2 ANQGSEA. This CDR3 is CSAAWGTRNTEAFF. CDR3 in DNA: TGCAGCGCAGCGTGGGGCACCAGGAACACTGAAGCTTTCTTT. Drawing the rest from reference TRBV29-1 and TRBJ1-1, the complete variable domain is SAVISQKPSRDICQRGTSLTIQCQVDSQVTMMFWYRQQPGQSLTLIATANQGSEATYESGFVIDKFPISRPNLTFSTLTVSNMSPEDSSIYLCSAAWGTRNTEAFFGQGTRLTVV.

V usage is TRBV24-1 and J usage is TRBJ2-5; D not certain. The CDR3 is 14 amino acids. V was trimmed by 0 bases and J by 7 bases, leaving 11 bases between them. From germline, CDR1 is KGHDR and CDR2 SFDVKD. In DNA form, the CDR3 reads TGTGCCACCAGTGATTTGTCGCACTTTGGGACCCAGTACTTC. This sequence encodes CATSDLSHFGTQYF.

V is TRBV11-1 and J is TRBJ2-1; weak D call: TRBD1 (6 bases). V lost 5 bases to trimming and J lost 7 bases, with 12 bases between them. This CDR3 contains 13 residues. Per germline, CDR1 SGHAT and CDR2 FQDESV (reference sequence). The DNA for the CDR3 is TGTGCCAGCAGCCTGAACAGGGATAATGAGCAGTTCTTC. It yields the protein CASSLNRDNEQFF. The full variable domain, in which reference TRBV11-1 and TRBJ2-1 provide the parts outside the CDR3, is EAEVAQSPRYKITEKSQAVAFWCDPISGHATLYWYRQILGQGPELLVQFQDESVVDDSQLPKDRFSAERLKGVDSTLKIQPAELGDSAMYLCASSLNRDNEQFFGPGTRLTVL.

This clone came up a few times. The chain joins TRBV10-3 to TRBJ2-7; 13 bases align to TRBD2. This CDR3 has 17 amino acids. Germline CDR1 reads ENHRY; CDR2 reads SYGVKD. V was clipped by 8 bases and J by 0 bases; unmatched bases: 10. CDR3 sequence reads: CAIRGTSGTISSYEQYF. CDR3 DNA: TGTGCCATCCGAGGGACTAGCGGGACCATAAGCTCCTACGAGCAGTACTTC.

The DNA of the CDR3 is TGTGAACAGCTCAATGAGCAGTTCTTC. Its protein product is CEQLNEQFF. The chain joins TRBV25-1 to TRBJ2-1; D is unresolved. This CDR3 comprises 9 residues. CDR1 is MGHDK and CDR2 is SYGVNS in the germline V gene. The full variable domain, completed using reference TRBV25-1 and TRBJ2-1, is EADIYQTPRYLVIGTGKKITLECSQTMGHDKMYWYQQDPGMELHLIHYSYGVNSTEKGDLSSESTVSRIRTEHFPLTLESARPSHTSQYLCEQLNEQFFGPGTRLTVL.

This chain links TRBV7-8 with TRBJ2-2, with D possibly matching TRBD2 (7 bases). The CDR3 consists of 15 residues. The germline V and J ends were trimmed by 1 base and 4 bases, with 10 bases remaining between them. The germline V gene has CDR1 SGHVS and CDR2 FQNEAQ. The CDR3 loop reads CASSLGGGLTGELFF. Here the CDR3 DNA reads TGTGCCAGCAGCTTAGGGGGGGGCCTCACCGGGGAGCTGTTTTTT.

This sequence joins TRBV28 and TRBJ1-1; 7 positions agree with TRBD1. This CDR3 has 15 residues. Germline CDR1 MDHEN, CDR2 SYDVKM. J was trimmed by 3 bases and V by 5 bases; bases with no gene match: 9. The CDR3 protein is CASSESGGKDTEAFF. CDR3 DNA sequence: TGTGCCAGCAGTGAGTCAGGGGGTAAAGACACTGAAGCTTTCTTT. The whole variable domain, filled in from reference TRBV28 and TRBJ1-1, reads DVKVTQSSRYLVKRTGEKVFLECVQDMDHENMFWYRQDPGLGLRLIYFSYDVKMKEKGDIPEGYSVSREKKERFSLILESASTNQTSMYLCASSESGGKDTEAFFGQGTRLTVV.

The genes are TRBV7-6 and TRBJ1-2; no reliable D call. The V gene's germline CDR1 is SGHVS and CDR2 FNYEAQ. V dropped 5 bases and J dropped 2 bases, with 18 bases sitting between them. This CDR3 is 16 amino acids long. The CDR3 DNA reads as TGTGCCAGCAGCCGGGGTGGGGTGGAGGGCAACTATGGCTACACCTTC. Amino acid sequence: CASSRGGVEGNYGYTF.

The chain has TRBV10-3 and TRBJ2-2; 13 nucleotides line up with TRBD2. Germline-derived CDR1 and CDR2 are ENHRY and SYGVKD. The V and J ends lost 4 bases and 1 base, in that order; junction bases with no gene match: 3. The CDR3 is made up of 17 amino acids. DNA for the CDR3: TGTGCCATCAGTGGGAGGACTAGCGGGGGGAACACCGGGGAGCTGTTTTTT. Translated: CAISGRTSGGNTGELFF.

This chain uses TRBV11-2 with TRBJ1-4, with TRBD1 as a possible D gene (5 bases). The V end lost 1 base, the J end lost 7 bases, and 16 bases lay between the germline ends. The CDR3 covers 16 residues. CDR1 and CDR2 from the germline V gene are SGHAT and FQNNGV. CDR3 loop: CASSLGGGGAGEKLFF. The CDR3 nucleotides read TGTGCCAGCAGCTTAGGGGGCGGGGGTGCGGGTGAAAAACTGTTTTTT.

This chain links TRBV25-1 with TRBJ2-7, with a possible D match to TRBD2 (5 bases). Trimming took 10 bases from V and 0 from J, leaving 16 bases between them. This CDR3 is built from 14 residues. Germline assignment: CDR1 MGHDK and CDR2 SYGVNS. The CDR3 nucleotides read TGTGCCACCAAGCGGAGCGGTGGCTCCTACGAGCAGTACTTC. Amino acids: CATKRSGGSYEQYF.

This clone turned up a few times. The rearrangement uses TRBV3-1 (or the pseudogene TRBV3-2) and TRBJ1-1; maybe TRBD1 (5 bases). There are 14 residues in the CDR3. CDR1 LGHDT and CDR2 YNNKEL come from the germline V gene (reference sequence). V lost 6 bases, J lost 4 bases, and 15 bases lay in between. CDR3 bases: TGTGCCAGCAGTACTCCAGGGTTTCGCACTGAAGCTTTCTTT. It specifies CASSTPGFRTEAFF.

This clone was seen a handful of times. The chain is built from TRBV28 and TRBJ1-5; D is possibly TRBD1 (5 bases). The length of the CDR3 is 17 residues. Germline assignment: CDR1 MDHEN and CDR2 SYDVKM. V was trimmed by 5 bases and J by 0 bases, leaving 17 bases between them. The CDR3 here is CASSTSSGLYSNQPQHF. The CDR3 DNA reads TGTGCCAGCAGTACTAGCTCGGGACTCTATAGCAATCAGCCCCAGCATTTT.

The genes are TRBV5-6 and TRBJ2-1; TRBD2 is a possible D gene (6 bases). This CDR3 region has 16 residues. The germline V gene has CDR1 SGHDT and CDR2 YYEEEE. V lost 3 bases, J lost 7 bases, and 20 bases lay in between. CDR3: CASSYNRDSLLNEQFF. The CDR3 DNA reads TGTGCCAGCAGCTACAACCGGGACTCACTACTTAATGAGCAGTTCTTC.

This clone was counted once. This sequence joins TRBV9 and TRBJ2-3; 7 bases agree with TRBD2. The CDR3 loop spans 15 amino acids. The J segment lost 3 bases and the V segment lost 0 bases, leaving 4 bases of the junction unmatched. Germline values: CDR1 SGDLS, CDR2 YYNGEE. The CDR3 loop reads CASSVEGGGTDTQYF. CDR3 nucleotides: TGTGCCAGCAGCGTAGAGGGCGGGGGAACAGATACGCAGTATTTT.